What follows is one T cell receptor beta chain and its context. The sample originates from a study of T cell changes during pregnancy in multiple sclerosis. The table came from immunoSEQ multiplex PCR; TCRdb's copy has only in-frame clones and leaves some out. This table has 70,000 to 80,000 clones, over 85% appearing once. The sequence was obtained from a female donor in good health, enrolled as a control in a pregnancy study. Sequenced material: peripheral blood, taken after pregnancy.

CDR3 sequence: CASRSPSGGGNEQFF. In DNA form, the CDR3 reads TGCGCCAGCAGATCGCCTTCCGGGGGGGGCAATGAGCAGTTCTTC. The chain has TRBV5-1 and TRBJ2-1, with TRBD2 matching 8 bases. The CDR3 length is 15 residues. V shed 5 bases, J shed 6 bases, and the junction held 10 bases outside the gene matches. Germline V lookup: CDR1 SGHRS, CDR2 YFSETQ.